This TCR beta chain was observed in a study of shared clonotypes between healthy human individuals. Study-wide background: Every donor yielded three CD4 naive, three CD4 memory, two CD8 naive and one CD8 memory plate.

Germline-derived CDR1 and CDR2 are SGHDT and YYEEEE. The CDR3 is made up of 16 amino acids. The V gene lost 4 bases and the J gene lost 0 bases, with 14 bases spanning the gap. Using immunoSEQ multiplex PCR, the repertoire was profiled, and TCRdb retains in-frame clones only, with some absent. The table lists just over 2,000,000 clones, 85% to 95% of them singletons. Concerning this clone: The target antigen is unknown.

Caucasian adults residing in Nashville, Tennessee made up all the donors. Findings and limits, study-wide: Clonotypes shared by all four sorted-subset donors had higher generation probabilities than non-shared clonotypes.

V gene TRBV5-6 combines with J gene TRBJ1-3, with a possible D match to TRBD1 (5 bases). The source of this sequence is a man in his late teens or twenties in good health. Material for sequencing was naive CD4+ T cells sorted from blood. The subset is: CD45RA+ positively selected. CDR3 coding DNA: TGTGCCAGCAGCGGGGGACCCACGGCCTCTGGAAACACCATATATTTT. Its translation: CASSGGPTASGNTIYF. Supplemented by reference TRBV5-6 and TRBJ1-3, the full variable domain reads DAGVTQSPTHLIKTRGQQVTLRCSPKSGHDTVSWYQQALGQGPQFIFQYYEEEERQRGNFPDRFSGHQFPNYSSELNVNALLLGDSALYLCASSGGPTASGNTIYFGEGSWLTVV.